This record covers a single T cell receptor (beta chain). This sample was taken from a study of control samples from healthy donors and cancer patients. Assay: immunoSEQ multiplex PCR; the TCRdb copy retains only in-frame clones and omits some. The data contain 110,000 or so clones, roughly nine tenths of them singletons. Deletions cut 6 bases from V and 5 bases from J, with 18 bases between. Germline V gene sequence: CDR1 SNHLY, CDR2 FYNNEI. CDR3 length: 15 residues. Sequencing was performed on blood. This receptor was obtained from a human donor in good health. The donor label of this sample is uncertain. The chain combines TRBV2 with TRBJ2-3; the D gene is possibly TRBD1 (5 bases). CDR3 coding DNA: TGTGCCAGCAGATACAGGAGTACTTTGAGAGATACGCAGTATTTT. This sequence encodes CASRYRSTLRDTQYF.